This T cell receptor (beta chain) was recorded in a study of blood T cell repertoires in COVID-19. From germline, CDR1 is LGHDT and CDR2 YNNKEL (reference sequence). Trimming removed 6 bases at V and 4 bases at J, with 12 bases between. The CDR3 sequence is 13 residues long. The table came from immunoSEQ multiplex PCR; TCRdb's copy has only in-frame clones and leaves some out. The sample holds around 130,000 clones, 88% seen once. Sequencing input: peripheral blood. The rearrangement uses TRBV3-1 (or the pseudogene TRBV3-2) and TRBJ1-2, with D possibly TRBD1 on 6 matching bases. The receptor comes from a man aged 65 to 85 with active COVID-19. CDR3 amino acids: CASSPGAIYGYTF. In DNA, the CDR3 is TGTGCCAGCAGTCCAGGGGCAATCTATGGCTACACCTTC.